Listed below are T cell receptor beta chains from one sample, sequenced in a study of T cells in Graves' hyperthyroidism and ophthalmopathy. Each CDR3 protein gets one entry after TCRdb re-called the multiplex PCR reads with MiXCR. The table records almost 500,000 distinct CDR3 sequences, 22% of them present only once. The material sequenced was blood. The receptors were gathered from a woman in her 70s with Graves' ophthalmopathy. Both conserved end residues are part of each CDR3. The order of the fields is clone size, V gene, D gene, J gene, CDR3 DNA, CDR3 protein. The D gene is left open where the match is weak. Some rows have no size entry. The others give once, few or many, or a class for an expanded clone.

NA	TRBV30	NA	TRBJ1-5	TGTGCCTGGAGTCCTCAACCGACGACTCCCCAGCATTTT	CAWSPQPTTPQHF
many	TRBV12-3/TRBV12-4	TRBD2	TRBJ2-7	TGTGCCAGCAGTTTAAGGCGGGAGAGCAGCCACGAGCAGTACTTC	CASSLRRESSHEQYF
once	TRBV5-4	NA	TRBJ2-3	TGTGCCAGCAGCTTACAGAAGACAGATACGCAATATTTT	CASSLQKTDTQYF
NA	TRBV6-2/TRBV6-3	NA	TRBJ1-6	TGTGCCAGCAGTTACTCGGGGGGAGCGAATTCACCCCTCCACTTT	CASSYSGGANSPLHF
many	TRBV18	NA	TRBJ2-3	TGTGCCAGCTCACCAGTGAGAGATACGCAGTATTTT	CASSPVRDTQYF
NA	TRBV11-3	TRBD2	TRBJ2-1	TGTGCCAGCAGCCGCCGACTAGCTCCTAATGAGCAGTTCTTC	CASSRRLAPNEQFF
NA	TRBV30	TRBD1	TRBJ1-5	TGTGCCTGGTCGACAGGGGGAAATCAGCCCCAGCATTTT	CAWSTGGNQPQHF
NA	TRBV25-1	NA	TRBJ2-2	TGTGCCAGCAAGGGACTTCCTAACACCGGGGAGCTGTTTTTT	CASKGLPNTGELFF
NA	TRBV11-2	NA	TRBJ1-1	TGTGCCAGCAGCTTAGATCGACGGCAGCTGAACACTGAAGCTTTCTTT	CASSLDRRQLNTEAFF
NA	TRBV29-1	NA	TRBJ2-3	TGCAGCGTTGAAAGGGTAGATACGCAGTATTTT	CSVERVDTQYF
NA	TRBV30	TRBD1	TRBJ2-7	TGTGCCTTGGACAGGGGGGGCCACGAGCAGTACTTC	CALDRGGHEQYF
many	TRBV7-9	TRBD1	TRBJ1-4	TGTGCCAGCAAACCGACAGGGGAGAATGAAAAACTGTTTTTT	CASKPTGENEKLFF
many	TRBV28	TRBD2	TRBJ2-1	TGTGCCAGCGAATCCGGGACTAGCGCTATCACCAATGAGCAGTTCTTC	CASESGTSAITNEQFF
many	TRBV10-2	NA	TRBJ1-5	TGCGCCAGCAGTGTTGCGGTTGGTCAGCCCCAGCATTTT	CASSVAVGQPQHF
NA	TRBV4-2	TRBD2	TRBJ2-1	TGTGCCAGCAGCCAAGGGGGGGGGTCCTACAATGAGCAGTTCTTC	CASSQGGGSYNEQFF
once	TRBV4-1	NA	TRBJ2-2	TGCGCCAGCAGAAAAGGGGGAGGAGACACCGGGGAGCTGTTTTTT	CASRKGGGDTGELFF
NA	TRBV24-1	NA	TRBJ2-2	TGTGCCACCAACGACAGGAGAGTAGGGGAGCTGTTTTTT	CATNDRRVGELFF
NA	TRBV5-4	TRBD2	TRBJ2-1	TGTGCCAGCAGCGGGGGGGGAAGTGGCACTATCAATGAGCAGTTCTTC	CASSGGGSGTINEQFF
many	TRBV12-3/TRBV12-4	TRBD1	TRBJ1-1	TGTGCCAGCAGTCAGATGGACAGGGGGCTCCCTGAAGCTTTCTTT	CASSQMDRGLPEAFF
NA	TRBV9	NA	TRBJ1-2	TGTGCCAGCAGCCCCCTGAGCCCGAACTATGGCTACACCTTC	CASSPLSPNYGYTF
NA	TRBV7-8	NA	TRBJ1-4	TGTGCCAGCAGCCCGAGGCCTACCAAGGGGGAAAAACTGTTTTTT	CASSPRPTKGEKLFF
NA	TRBV9	TRBD2	TRBJ2-4	TGTGCCAGCAGCGTAGGGAAACTAGCGGGAGGGAACATTCAGTACTTC	CASSVGKLAGGNIQYF
NA	TRBV11-1	TRBD1	TRBJ1-5	TGTGCCAGCAGCCCAGGGACAGGGGTTGGTCAGCCCCAGCATTTT	CASSPGTGVGQPQHF
many	TRBV28	NA	TRBJ1-1	TGTGCCAGCAGTTCCTCCCCGGGACGGATGAACACTGAAGCTTTCTTT	CASSSSPGRMNTEAFF
NA	TRBV7-8	TRBD2	TRBJ2-1	TGTGCCAGCAGCCGGGGGATAGCGGGACCCTACAATGAGCAGTTCTTC	CASSRGIAGPYNEQFF
few	TRBV6-1	NA	TRBJ1-4	TGTGCCAGCAGTCCCGAGCTGGGGCAAAATAATGAAAAACTGTTTTTT	CASSPELGQNNEKLFF
few	TRBV7-2	NA	TRBJ1-4	TGTGCCAGCAGCTTTAATTCGCCACAGTATGAAAAACTGTTTTTT	CASSFNSPQYEKLFF
NA	TRBV20-1	TRBD2	TRBJ2-7	TGCAGTGCTCATCCTAGCGGGAGATCCTACGAGCAGTACTTC	CSAHPSGRSYEQYF
few	TRBV6-1	NA	TRBJ2-1	TGTGCCAGCAAGACAGACTGGGGGGAGAGGAATGAGCAGTTCTTC	CASKTDWGERNEQFF
few	TRBV11-1	NA	TRBJ2-7	TGTGCCAGCAGCTCAGGAGGTAAAAGCTCCTACGAGCAGTACTTC	CASSSGGKSSYEQYF
many	TRBV28	NA	TRBJ2-7	TGTGCCAGCAGAATCGGGACTTATGGGTACGAGCAGTACTTC	CASRIGTYGYEQYF
NA	TRBV7-9	TRBD1	TRBJ2-1	TGTGCCAGCAGCACAAAACAGGGGGCTGTTTTTGAGCAGTTCTTC	CASSTKQGAVFEQFF
NA	TRBV6-5	NA	TRBJ1-2	TGTGCCAGCAGTTACGGGCAGTCCTCCTATGGCTACACCTTC	CASSYGQSSYGYTF
many	TRBV7-2	NA	TRBJ2-2	TGTGCCAGCAGCTTAAGGCAGCGGACTAACACCGGGGAGCTGTTTTTT	CASSLRQRTNTGELFF
NA	TRBV9	NA	TRBJ2-5	TGTGCCAGCAGCGGCGCAGGGTTTGAGACCCAGTACTTC	CASSGAGFETQYF
NA	TRBV20-1	TRBD2	TRBJ2-5	TGCAGTGCAACAGGGACTAGCGGTTTTAGCGGGGAGACCCAGTACTTC	CSATGTSGFSGETQYF
few	TRBV9	NA	TRBJ2-7	TGTGCCAGCAGCGTAGAGGACTCATACGAGCAGTACTTC	CASSVEDSYEQYF
many	TRBV30	NA	TRBJ2-7	TGTGCCTGGAGTGTACTCTCCTACGAGCAGTACTTC	CAWSVLSYEQYF
NA	TRBV3-1	NA	TRBJ2-6	TGTGCCAGCAGCCAAGCGACAGTTTCTGGGGCCAACGTCCTGACTTTC	CASSQATVSGANVLTF
NA	TRBV20-1	NA	TRBJ1-2	TGCAGTGCCAAGGTGGGGAATGGCTACACCTTC	CSAKVGNGYTF
NA	TRBV19	TRBD1	TRBJ1-5	TGTGCCAGTATTAGGACAGGAGGCCAGCCCCAGCATTTT	CASIRTGGQPQHF
NA	TRBV19	NA	TRBJ2-2	TGTGCCAGTAGTTTGGCGGGACAGAACACCGGGGAGCTGTTTTTT	CASSLAGQNTGELFF
many	TRBV6-5	NA	TRBJ1-1	TGTGCCAGCAGTTACTCACGAATCATGAACACTGAAGCTTTCTTT	CASSYSRIMNTEAFF
few	TRBV18	NA	TRBJ1-1	TGTGCCAGCTCACCCCCCGGCAGATCGAACACTGAAGCTTTCTTT	CASSPPGRSNTEAFF
few	TRBV7-3	NA	TRBJ1-1	TGTGCCAGCAGCTTAACCTTTGGCACTGAAGCTTTCTTT	CASSLTFGTEAFF
NA	TRBV24-1	NA	TRBJ2-1	TGTGCCACCAGTGACCTGACAGGGGCGGGGGATGAGCAGTTCTTC	CATSDLTGAGDEQFF
NA	TRBV28	TRBD1	TRBJ1-6	TGTGCCAGCAGTTTGACAGGGTCGAGCTCCTATAATTCACCCCTCCACTTT	CASSLTGSSSYNSPLHF
few	TRBV5-1	TRBD1	TRBJ1-4	TGCGCCAGCAGCTTGGAAGGGGGCTTTGGTGAAAAACTGTTTTTT	CASSLEGGFGEKLFF
few	TRBV30	NA	TRBJ2-7	TGTGCCTGGAGTAAAAGCGGATTCTACGAGCAGTACTTC	CAWSKSGFYEQYF
NA	TRBV6-2/TRBV6-3	TRBD1	TRBJ2-3	TGTGCCAGCAGTCGGACAGGGCCAGATACGCAGTATTTT	CASSRTGPDTQYF
many	TRBV12-3/TRBV12-4	NA	TRBJ1-2	TGTGCCAGCAGTTTAGGAGGGTCAGATGGCTACACCTTC	CASSLGGSDGYTF
few	TRBV6-1	TRBD1	TRBJ1-1	TGTGCCAGCAGCCAAGCGGGACAGTCAGCTGAAGCTTTCTTT	CASSQAGQSAEAFF
NA	TRBV20-1	NA	TRBJ2-1	TGCAGTGCTAGGGGACTTTTCGCCTACAATGAGCAGTTCTTC	CSARGLFAYNEQFF
few	TRBV20-1	NA	TRBJ1-4	TGCAGTGCTCCTCCCATGGGGGGAAAACTGTTTTTT	CSAPPMGGKLFF
many	TRBV6-1	NA	TRBJ1-2	TGTGCCAGCAACAGTCGTAACTATGGCTACACCTTC	CASNSRNYGYTF